This T cell receptor beta chain was found in a study of glioma-infiltrating T cells after dendritic cell vaccination. Study conclusions and caveats: Only a small number of patients had complete blood and tumor samples.

Note on this clone: Its matching antigen is unknown.

Described time point: after dendritic cell vaccination, including at tumor progression/relapse. The CDR3 has 15 residues. V lost 6 bases and J 0 bases, leaving 13 bases between the germline ends. The germline CDR1 and CDR2 sequences are SGHRS and YFSETQ. Assay: immunoSEQ multiplex PCR; the TCRdb copy retains only in-frame clones and omits some. The sample holds approximately 90,000 clones, roughly four fifths seen once. This sequence joins TRBV5-1 and TRBJ1-3, with D possibly TRBD1 on 5 matching bases. Sequencing was performed on blood, taken after dendritic cell vaccination. The clonotype originates from a human donor with glioblastoma. CDR3 protein: CASTQEGSSGNTIYF. In DNA, the CDR3 is TGCGCCAGCACCCAGGAGGGGAGCTCTGGAAACACCATATATTTT.